Listed here are 25 T cell receptor beta chains from one sample, sequenced in a study of shared T cell receptors in the human thymus. Clones were read by immunoSEQ multiplex PCR, and TCRdb kept only the in-frame ones, dropping some. The data contain 720,000 or so clones, 70% to 90% of them singletons. The sample also formed part of further work on human thymus T cells.

The sample was thymocytes. The receptors come from a girl under two years old with a congenital heart defect.

The chain carries TRBV9 and TRBJ2-3; TRBD1 agrees at 7 bases. Trimming cost V 2 bases and J 4 bases; bases outside gene matches: 7. The CDR3 sequence is 15 residues long. The germline V gene has CDR1 SGDLS and CDR2 YYNGEE. This CDR3 is CASSVTTGRPDTQYF. CDR3 bases: TGTGCCAGCAGCGTCACGACAGGGCGTCCAGATACGCAGTATTTT.

The rearrangement uses TRBV5-1 and TRBJ1-2; D is ambiguous. The germline V gene has CDR1 SGHRS and CDR2 YFSETQ. This CDR3 has 16 amino acids. Trimming stripped 0 bases from V and 7 bases from J, with 19 bases between. This CDR3 is CASSLGQAILFSGYTF. The CDR3 region has the DNA TGCGCCAGCAGCTTGGGGCAGGCGATCCTTTTCAGTGGCTACACCTTC.

Of note for this clone: Within the sample, other DNA sequences also encode this same CDR3. The chain couples TRBV28 to TRBJ1-6; TRBD1 matches 8 bases. This CDR3 is built from 15 residues. V was pared by 2 bases and J by 6 bases, with 3 bases of the junction left unmatched. Germline V gene data show CDR1 as MDHEN and CDR2 as SYDVKM. Here the CDR3 DNA reads TGTGCCAGCAGTTTACCACAGGGGGGTAATTCACCCCTCCACTTT. Translation: CASSLPQGGNSPLHF. The variable domain in full, with the rest retrieved from reference TRBV28 and TRBJ1-6, is DVKVTQSSRYLVKRTGEKVFLECVQDMDHENMFWYRQDPGLGLRLIYFSYDVKMKEKGDIPEGYSVSREKKERFSLILESASTNQTSMYLCASSLPQGGNSPLHFGNGTRLTVT.

J is TRBJ1-3 and V is TRBV2, with a tentative D call TRBD1 (6 bases). The CDR3 is 18 residues long. V lost 5 bases and J 0 bases, leaving 20 bases between the germline ends. The germline V gene has CDR1 SNHLY and CDR2 FYNNEI. As DNA, the CDR3 is TGTGCCAGCAGTACAGGGACAACCTCTCCTTACTCTGGAAACACCATATATTTT. Translated: CASSTGTTSPYSGNTIYF.

The gene calls are TRBV27 and TRBJ1-2, with 7 bases lining up with TRBD1. The CDR3 consists of 17 residues. V shed 8 bases and J 5 bases; nucleotides not matched to a gene: 20. CDR1 and CDR2 (germline): MNHEY, SMNVEV (reference sequence). The CDR3 sequence: CASSLSKPQGSPYGYTF. CDR3 sequence (DNA): TGTGCCAGCTCCCTCTCGAAGCCACAGGGGTCCCCTTATGGCTACACCTTC.

The chain uses TRBV5-8 and TRBJ1-2; 8 bases match TRBD1. CDR1 is SGHTS, CDR2 YDEGEE, per germline. The CDR3 extends over 16 amino acids. Trimming removed 2 bases from V and 4 bases from J; junction bases left unmatched: 10. The CDR3 loop reads CASSFAEGQVVYGYTF. CDR3 bases: TGTGCCAGCAGCTTTGCCGAGGGACAGGTAGTCTATGGCTACACCTTC.

The chain uses TRBV27 and TRBJ2-7, with 8 bases that match TRBD1. The J segment lost 2 bases and the V segment lost 5 bases, leaving 5 bases of the junction unmatched. The CDR3 has 14 amino acids. The V gene's germline CDR1 is MNHEY and CDR2 SMNVEV (reference sequence). The CDR3 spells CASSPGTGPYEQYF. The CDR3 DNA follows: TGTGCCAGCAGTCCGGGGACAGGTCCCTACGAGCAGTACTTC.

The chain has TRBV4-3 and TRBJ1-1, with D unclear. CDR1 LGHNA and CDR2 YSLEER come from the germline V gene. The V end was cut by 3 bases, the J end by 1 base, with 15 bases between. CDR3 length: 16 residues. The CDR3 is CASSHQVQRGNTEAFF. CDR3 DNA: TGCGCCAGCAGCCACCAAGTACAGCGGGGGAACACTGAAGCTTTCTTT.

This chain joins TRBV28 and TRBJ2-3, with 9 bases identical to TRBD1. V gave up 1 base and J gave up 2 bases; unmatched junction bases: 7. The CDR3 loop spans 17 amino acids. CDR1 and CDR2 (germline): MDHEN, SYDVKM. The CDR3 sequence: CASSLFRDRVTTDTQYF. CDR3 DNA sequence: TGTGCCAGCAGTTTATTTCGGGACAGGGTAACCACAGATACGCAGTATTTT.

This clone occurred a few times. The rearrangement links TRBV2 to TRBJ2-7, with a weak D call TRBD2 (5 bases). Trimming took 5 bases from V and 2 from J, leaving 16 bases between them. The CDR3 is made up of 15 amino acids. Germline lookup yields CDR1 SNHLY and CDR2 FYNNEI. CDR3 nucleotides: TGTGCCAGCAGTCGGGGAATACCTCAAACCTACGAGCAGTACTTC. Its protein product is CASSRGIPQTYEQYF.

The chain couples TRBV7-8 to TRBJ1-3; D is ambiguous. V was cut by 5 bases and J by 1 base, with 15 bases left in between. The CDR3 covers 16 residues. The germline CDR1 and CDR2 sequences are SGHVS and FQNEAQ. CDR3: CASSQGPRGSGNTIYF. For the CDR3, the DNA is TGTGCCAGCAGCCAAGGTCCCCGGGGTTCTGGAAACACCATATATTTT.

The CDR3 DNA follows: TGTGCCAGCAGAGCCGACTGGAGGGACGATGAGCAGTTCTTC. It codes for CASRADWRDDEQFF. The chain has TRBV2 and TRBJ2-1; perhaps TRBD2 as D (6 bases). Trimming removed 6 bases from V and 8 bases from J, with 17 bases in between. The germline gives CDR1 SNHLY, CDR2 FYNNEI. The CDR3 runs to 14 residues.

The chain recombines TRBV11-2 with TRBJ1-1; TRBD1 agrees at 10 bases. Germline V gives CDR1 SGHAT, CDR2 FQNNGV. J was trimmed by 6 bases and V by 0 bases; bases with no gene match: 7. There are 16 residues in the CDR3. DNA of the CDR3: TGTGCCAGCAGCTTAGAAGGACAGGGGGATTTCTCTGAAGCTTTCTTT. Protein product: CASSLEGQGDFSEAFF.

The gene calls are TRBV9 and TRBJ2-2, with 9 positions matching TRBD1. Germline V gene sequence: CDR1 SGDLS, CDR2 YYNGEE. Trimming removed 4 bases from V and 2 bases from J; junction bases left unmatched: 3. The CDR3 covers 15 residues. CDR3 in DNA: TGTGCCAGCAGCAAACAGGGGGCCAACACCGGGGAGCTGTTTTTT. Amino acids: CASSKQGANTGELFF.

As DNA, the CDR3 is TGTGCCAGCAGTTTAAAGGGGGGGAGGCAGGGGCACACTGAAGCTTTCTTT. This translates into CASSLKGGRQGHTEAFF. This chain connects TRBV27 to TRBJ1-1, with D possibly matching TRBD1 (6 bases). The CDR3 is made up of 17 amino acids. Germline-derived CDR1 and CDR2 are MNHEY and SMNVEV (reference sequence). V was pared by 2 bases and J by 3 bases, with 19 bases between.

The CDR3 here is CASRFQAGNTIYF. The CDR3 DNA reads TGTGCCAGCAGATTCCAGGCTGGAAACACCATATATTTT. The chain couples TRBV7-6 to TRBJ1-3; D gene uncertain. From germline, CDR1 is SGHVS and CDR2 FNYEAQ. The CDR3 runs to 13 residues. Trimming removed 6 bases from V and 2 bases from J, with 8 bases in between.

The chain is built from TRBV13 and TRBJ2-5; 9 bases are a match to TRBD1. V trimming: 1 base; J trimming: 5 bases; junction bases outside the gene matches: 11. Germline CDR1 PRHDT, CDR2 FYEKMQ (reference sequence). The CDR3 runs to 17 residues. The CDR3 DNA reads TGTGCCAGCAGCTTAGCGGGGACAGGGTCAAGTAGCGAGACCCAGTACTTC. Protein sequence: CASSLAGTGSSSETQYF.

This clone was counted between two and nine times. This rearrangement joins TRBV6-1 to TRBJ1-5; D is perhaps TRBD1 (5 bases). There are 13 residues in the CDR3. From germline, CDR1 is MNHNS and CDR2 SASEGT. Trimming took off 3 bases at V and 4 bases at J, with 7 bases between the two ends. CDR3: CASSEQGNQPQHF. The CDR3 coding sequence is TGTGCCAGCAGTGAGCAGGGTAATCAGCCCCAGCATTTT.

V gene TRBV7-2 combines with J gene TRBJ1-6, with 9 nucleotides matching TRBD1. The germline CDR1 and CDR2 sequences are SGHTA and FQGNSA. Germline trimming cut 6 bases from V and 10 bases from J; bases unmatched to any gene: 4. This CDR3 is 13 amino acids long. CDR3 DNA: TGTGCCAGCAGTTTCGGACAGGGGTCACCCCTCCACTTT. As protein: CASSFGQGSPLHF.

The CDR3 loop reads CASSLSPYGGREKAFF. The CDR3 nucleotides are TGTGCCAGCAGCTTATCACCTTATGGGGGCAGGGAGAAAGCTTTCTTT. The rearrangement joins TRBV11-3 to TRBJ1-1; maybe TRBD1 (6 bases). This CDR3 has 16 residues. Germline CDR1 and CDR2: SGHNT and YENEEA. V lost 2 bases and J lost 9, with 22 bases in between.

The chain couples TRBV6-1 to TRBJ1-5; D is ambiguous. The V gene's germline CDR1 is MNHNS and CDR2 SASEGT. Trimming took 4 bases from V and 0 from J, leaving 16 bases between them. The CDR3 runs 17 residues. The DNA of the CDR3 is TGTGCCAGCAGTGGACAACTCCACTTGTATAGCAATCAGCCCCAGCATTTT. This translates into CASSGQLHLYSNQPQHF.

This chain uses TRBV27 with TRBJ1-5; TRBD1 aligns across 8 bases. The V gene's germline CDR1 is MNHEY and CDR2 SMNVEV (reference sequence). J gave up 4 bases and V 0 bases, and 2 bases lay outside the gene matches. This CDR3 has 15 amino acids. CDR3 nucleotide sequence: TGTGCCAGCAGTTTATCCGGGACAGGTAATCAGCCCCAGCATTTT. Its protein is CASSLSGTGNQPQHF.

V and J are TRBV4-3 and TRBJ1-6; maybe TRBD1 (6 bases). The germline gives CDR1 LGHNA, CDR2 YSLEER. CDR3 length: 15 amino acids. The V end lost 2 bases, the J end lost 4 bases, and 9 bases lay between the germline ends. Here the CDR3 DNA reads TGCGCCAGCAGCCAATTACAGGGATATAATTCACCCCTCCACTTT. This translates into CASSQLQGYNSPLHF.

For the CDR3, the DNA is TGTGCCAGCAGCGACAACAGGGTAGCTAACTATGGCTACACCTTC. Amino acids: CASSDNRVANYGYTF. This rearrangement joins TRBV7-9 to TRBJ1-2; possibly TRBD1 for D (6 bases). Germline V lookup: CDR1 SEHNR, CDR2 FQNEAQ (reference sequence). With 5 bases removed from V and 0 bases from J, the gap between germline ends came to 13 bases. CDR3 size: 15 residues.

J is TRBJ2-3 and V is TRBV25-1; 10 bases are a match to TRBD1. CDR3 length equals 17 residues. Germline V gene lookup returns CDR1 MGHDK and CDR2 SYGVNS. J gave up 2 bases and V 4 bases, and 9 bases lay outside the gene matches. The CDR3 coding sequence is TGTGCCAGCAGTGCAAAGACAGGGGGCTACCACACAGATACGCAGTATTTT. Its protein product is CASSAKTGGYHTDTQYF.